This entry is about one T cell receptor (beta chain). The antigen remains unidentified. The J segment lost 7 bases and the V segment lost 7 bases, leaving 6 bases of the junction unmatched. The CDR3 covers 12 residues. Assay used: immunoSEQ multiplex PCR; TCRdb lists only in-frame clones, some missing. Counted here are approximately 400,000 clones, under 95% occurring once; the ten biggest clones make up roughly 3.9%. The data stem from a study of Ad26.COV2.S vaccination and SARS-CoV-2 variants. Study-level findings and limits: The TCR breadth and depth analyses may have produced an underestimate of total T cell responses.

This material consisted of peripheral blood, taken after recovery from COVID-19. This clonotype was sampled from a human donor who had recovered from COVID-19. The chain joins TRBV23-1 to TRBJ1-2, with 7 bases fitting TRBD1. TRBV23-1 is marked as an open reading frame, function uncertain. The CDR3 DNA reads as TGCGCCAGCACCGAACAGGGGTTTGGCTACACCTTC. Protein sequence: CASTEQGFGYTF.